This T cell receptor (beta chain) appears in the sequencing data of a study of blood T cell repertoires in COVID-19. Study overall: Samples taken during acute and convalescent COVID-19 were collected in the United States, Italy and Spain.

In the original processing: How many nucleated cells were present was estimated from reference gene primer amplification. The assay was immunoSEQ multiplex PCR, and TCRdb's table has in-frame clones only and misses some. Clone size and the V and J calls come from that table; the DNA yielded D and trimming. The top ten hold 8% to 9.5% of the sample, which has some 170,000 clones, roughly 80% seen once. The CDR3 sequence is 13 residues long. V dropped 5 bases and J dropped 4; count of bases not matched to a gene: 3. CDR1 is MNHEY and CDR2 is SMNVEV in the germline V gene (reference sequence). Sequencing was carried out using peripheral blood. The chain recombines TRBV27 with TRBJ1-2; 8 bases are a match to TRBD1. The clonotype comes from a woman in her 70s with acute or convalescent COVID-19. In DNA, the CDR3 is TGTGCCAGCAGTGTGGACAGGGTCTATGGCTACACCTTC. It specifies CASSVDRVYGYTF.